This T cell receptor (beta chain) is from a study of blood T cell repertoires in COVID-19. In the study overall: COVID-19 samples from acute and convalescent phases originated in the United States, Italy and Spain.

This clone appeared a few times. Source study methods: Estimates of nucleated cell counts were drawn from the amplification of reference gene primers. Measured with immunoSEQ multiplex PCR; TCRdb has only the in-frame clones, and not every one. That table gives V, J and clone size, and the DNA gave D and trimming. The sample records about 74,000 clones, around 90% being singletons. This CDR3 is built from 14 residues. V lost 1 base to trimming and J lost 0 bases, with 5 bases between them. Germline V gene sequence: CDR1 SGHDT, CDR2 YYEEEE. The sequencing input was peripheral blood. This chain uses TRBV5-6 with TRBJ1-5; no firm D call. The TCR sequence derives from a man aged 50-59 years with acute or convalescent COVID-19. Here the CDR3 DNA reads TGTGCCAGCAGCTTGACTAGTAGCAATCAGCCCCAGCATTTT. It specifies CASSLTSSNQPQHF.